A selection of T cell receptor beta chains follows, all from one sample in a study of cytomegalovirus exposure and HLA in healthy donors. Using immunoSEQ multiplex PCR, the repertoire was profiled, and TCRdb retains in-frame clones only, with some absent. The repertoire includes 150,000 to 200,000 clones, 75% to 80% of them detected once, and roughly 6% sits in the top ten. Sequencing used PBMCs. These receptors originate from a woman aged 25 to 45 in good health and CMV-seropositive. CDR3s include the opening cysteine and the closing phenylalanine or tryptophan. The D gene is left open where the match is weak. Clone size appears in some rows only: once, few, many, or a class for an expanded clone.

j_call d_call v_call clone_size cdr3_aa cdr3_nt
TRBJ1-4 - TRBV27 - CASSLNYRDILFF TGTGCCAGCAGTCTTAATTACAGGGATATACTGTTTTTT
TRBJ2-3 TRBD2 TRBV5-1 - CASSSGGRTDTQYF TGCGCCAGCAGCTCCGGCGGGAGAACAGATACGCAGTATTTT
TRBJ1-5 - TRBV27 - CASSSPGVGQPQHF TGTGCCAGCAGCTCCCCAGGGGTGGGACAGCCCCAGCATTTT
TRBJ2-7 TRBD2 TRBV7-2 - CASSTTGTSGFAYEQYF TGTGCCAGCAGCACGACCGGGACTAGCGGGTTTGCCTACGAGCAGTACTTC
TRBJ1-1 TRBD1 TRBV4-2 - CASSQPGTGHTEAFF TGTGCCAGCAGCCAGCCCGGGACAGGGCATACTGAAGCTTTCTTT
TRBJ1-2 - TRBV6-6 - CASKEQPGLNNYGYTF TGTGCCAGCAAGGAACAGCCTGGACTAAATAACTATGGCTACACCTTC
TRBJ1-2 - TRBV5-5 - CASSLEPRVYGYTF TGTGCCAGCAGCTTGGAACCTCGAGTCTATGGCTACACCTTC
TRBJ1-2 - TRBV29-1 - CSVYSYGYTF TGCAGCGTTTACTCTTATGGCTACACCTTC
TRBJ1-5 TRBD1 TRBV19 - CASSTRQGGSEPQHF TGTGCCAGTAGTACCCGACAGGGTGGGTCGGAGCCCCAGCATTTT
TRBJ2-3 TRBD2 TRBV4-3 - CASSLRSGTSGTDTQYF TGCGCCAGCAGCCTTCGATCCGGGACTAGCGGCACAGATACGCAGTATTTT
TRBJ2-7 - TRBV7-6 - CASSPRAVSYEQYF TGTGCCAGCAGCCCGAGGGCCGTTTCCTACGAGCAGTACTTC
TRBJ2-6 TRBD1 TRBV19 - CASSIILTGSGANVLTF TGTGCCAGTAGTATCATTCTGACAGGGTCCGGGGCCAACGTCCTGACTTTC
TRBJ2-5 TRBD2 TRBV7-2 - CASSVQMSGGARETQYF TGTGCCAGCAGCGTCCAAATGAGCGGGGGGGCCAGAGAGACCCAGTACTTC
TRBJ1-1 - TRBV7-6 - CASSLVGPNTEAFF TGTGCCAGCAGCTTAGTGGGCCCGAACACTGAAGCTTTCTTT
TRBJ2-1 TRBD2 TRBV7-9 few CSSSPSGGGGEQFF TGTTCCAGCAGTCCTAGCGGGGGGGGCGGTGAGCAGTTCTTC
TRBJ1-4 - TRBV7-2 - CASSLVGGRGEKLFF TGTGCCAGCAGCTTAGTCGGAGGGAGAGGGGAAAAACTGTTTTTT
TRBJ2-5 - TRBV5-1 - CASSLVLSRGLGETQYF TGCGCCAGCAGCTTGGTCCTGTCCCGGGGTTTAGGGGAGACCCAGTACTTC
TRBJ1-6 - TRBV7-9 - CASSTWPSPLHF TGTGCCAGCAGCACCTGGCCTTCACCCCTCCACTTT
TRBJ2-7 - TRBV5-1 - CASSFFFPPSYEQYF TGCGCCAGCAGCTTTTTTTTCCCACCCAGTTACGAGCAGTACTTC
TRBJ1-1 TRBD1 TRBV5-1 - CASSFGQVANTEAFF TGCGCCAGCAGCTTTGGACAGGTTGCCAACACTGAAGCTTTCTTT
TRBJ1-4 TRBD1 TRBV6-5 - CASSPNRGPNEKLFF TGTGCCAGCAGCCCGAACAGGGGCCCTAATGAAAAACTGTTTTTT
TRBJ2-1 - TRBV27 few CASSISTRREQFF TGTGCCAGCAGTATCTCGACTAGACGCGAGCAGTTCTTC
TRBJ1-4 - TRBV6-1 - CASSEVDFGGLFF TGTGCCAGCAGTGAAGTGGATTTCGGGGGACTGTTTTTT